This T cell receptor beta chain appears in the sequencing data of a study of shared clonotypes between healthy human individuals. Whole-study results and caveats: It was only blood that was sampled, and tissue repertoires likely differ.

A note on this clone: Its matching antigen is unknown.

Germline loops: CDR1 GTSNPN, CDR2 SVGIG (reference sequence). This CDR3 spans 14 amino acids. Trimming took off 0 bases at V and 2 bases at J, with 10 bases between the two ends. Libraries were prepared by immunoSEQ multiplex PCR; TCRdb keeps only in-frame clonotypes and omits some of them. The data contain 2,500,000 or so clones, roughly 93% of them singletons. The sequence came from a man aged 18 to 29 in good health. Some clones in this sample may be carry-over from other donors' samples. The V call is TRBV30, the J call TRBJ2-5; the D is unclear. The material sequenced was naive CD4+ T cells from PBMCs. Subset in this sample: CD45RA+ positively selected. CDR3 residues: CAWSVLRQQETQYF. The CDR3 DNA follows: TGTGCCTGGAGTGTACTGAGGCAGCAAGAGACCCAGTACTTC.